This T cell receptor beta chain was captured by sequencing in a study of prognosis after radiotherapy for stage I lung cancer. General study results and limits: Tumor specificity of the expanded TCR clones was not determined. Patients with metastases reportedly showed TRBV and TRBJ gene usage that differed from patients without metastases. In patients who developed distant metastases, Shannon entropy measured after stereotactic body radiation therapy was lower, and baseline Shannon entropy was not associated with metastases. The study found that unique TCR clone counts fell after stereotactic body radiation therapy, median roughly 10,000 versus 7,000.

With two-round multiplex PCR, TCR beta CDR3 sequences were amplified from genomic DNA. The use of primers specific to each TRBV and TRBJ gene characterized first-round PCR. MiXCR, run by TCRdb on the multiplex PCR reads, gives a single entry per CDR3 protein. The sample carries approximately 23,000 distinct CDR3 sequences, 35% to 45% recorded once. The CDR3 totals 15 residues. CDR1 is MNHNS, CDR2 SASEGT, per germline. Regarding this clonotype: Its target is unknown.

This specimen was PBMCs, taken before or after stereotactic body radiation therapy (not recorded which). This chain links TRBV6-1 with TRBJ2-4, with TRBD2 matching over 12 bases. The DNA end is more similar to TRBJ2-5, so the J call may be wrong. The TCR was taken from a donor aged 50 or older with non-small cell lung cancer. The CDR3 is CASSGGLAGGETQYF. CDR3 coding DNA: TGTGCCAGCAGTGGGGGGCTAGCGGGAGGGGAGACCCAGTACTTC.